One sample yielded the 10 T cell receptor beta chains listed below, sequenced in a study of tumor-infiltrating lymphocytes in primary liver carcinoma. With around 490 ng total RNA as template and a constant-region primer, TCR beta cDNA was made. Construction of TCR beta libraries relied on three successive nested multiplex PCR rounds employing slightly modified ARM-PCR. Primers for the first two PCR rounds were TRBV1-TRBV30 forward primers and a C-beta reverse primer (around 11 cycles per round). TCRdb redid the calling of the multiplex PCR reads with MiXCR, one entry per CDR3 protein. The data hold 50,000 to 65,000 distinct CDR3 sequences, with about 71% observed a single time. DNA and RNA were both co-extracted from approximately 20-30 mg of bulk tissue that had not been sorted. The sample was liver tumor tissue from sampling region 4. The subset here: tumor region T4, right-lateral pole. The receptor set was obtained from a man aged 35 to 55 with primary liver carcinoma and hepatitis B virus infection.

As regards this clonotype: A much larger clonotype is one base distant, so this may be a read error. CDR3 sequence: CASSLSGGQRGETQYF. DNA for the CDR3: TGTGCCAGCAGTTTAAGCGGGGGCCAGCGGGGAGAGACCCAGTACTTC. The chain couples TRBV28 to TRBJ2-5; TRBD2 matches at 8 bases. Germline V gives CDR1 MDHEN, CDR2 SYDVKM. The trim removed 2 bases at V and 4 bases at J, leaving 9 bases unmatched. This CDR3 is 16 amino acids long.

A note on this clonotype: Germline and junction disagree at one end, which may indicate a read error. This chain uses TRBV29-1 with TRBJ2-3; D unresolved. CDR3 length equals 11 residues. Germline V CDR1 and CDR2: SQVTM, ANQGSEA. The CDR3 is CIVENTDTQYF. The CDR3 nucleotides are TGCATCGTTGAAAACACAGACACGCAGTATTTT.

Points on this clonotype: Because the CDR3 is missing its conserved closing phenylalanine or tryptophan, this is likely a read error. The chain has TRBV11-2 and TRBJ2-5; 9 nucleotides match TRBD2. Germline CDR1 and CDR2: SGHAT and FQNNGV. CDR3 length: 16 residues. The CDR3 nucleotides are TGTGCCAGCAGCCCAACTCCTGGCGGGGGGGAAGAGACTCAGTACTCC. The encoded protein is CASSPTPGGGEETQYS.

A remark on this clonotype: The conserved phenylalanine or tryptophan normally closing the CDR3 is absent here, so this likely arose from a read error. The chain is built from TRBV6-2 or TRBV6-3 and TRBJ2-4; TRBD2 matches at 14 bases. The CDR3 contains 19 residues. Germline values: CDR1 MNHEY, CDR2 SVGEGT. With V trimmed by 9 bases and J by 3 bases, 16 bases remained unmatched. CDR3 nucleotide sequence: TGTGCCAGTAGCGTTAACGTGGGACTAGCGGGAGTGGACAAAAACATTCAGTACCTC. Encoded protein: CASSVNVGLAGVDKNIQYL.

For this clonotype: The CDR3 carries no conserved terminal phenylalanine or tryptophan, so it likely arises from a read error. V gene TRBV11-2 combines with J gene TRBJ1-4; D gene ambiguous. The germline gives CDR1 SGHAT, CDR2 FQNNGV. This CDR3 has 16 residues. The V end lost 5 bases, the J end lost 5 bases, and 18 bases lay between the germline ends. CDR3 nucleotide sequence: TGTGCCAGCAGCAAGACTCAAGGAGGCACAAATGAAAAACTGTTTTTG. Translated: CASSKTQGGTNEKLFL.

Concerning this clonotype itself: Mismatch with germline at one junction end may stem from a read error. The chain uses TRBV24-1 and TRBJ1-3; D uncertain. The CDR3 is made up of 14 amino acids. Germline lookup yields CDR1 KGHDR and CDR2 SFDVKD. The CDR3 loop is CATSDPETGYTIYF. In nucleotides, the CDR3 is TGTGCCACTAGTGATCCAGAAACTGGATACACCATATATTTT.

This clonotype has a count of ten or more. The gene calls are TRBV5-1 and TRBJ2-1, with 8 nucleotides matching TRBD2. The V gene's germline CDR1 is SGHRS and CDR2 YFSETQ. This CDR3 region has 15 residues. The V segment lost 6 bases and the J segment 2 bases; nucleotides outside the gene matches: 7. Here the CDR3 reads CASMAGGAAYNEQFF. The DNA for the CDR3 is TGCGCCAGCATGGCGGGGGGCGCCGCCTACAATGAGCAGTTCTTC.

The count of this clonotype is one. The junction departs from the called germline gene at one end, perhaps through a read error. This chain joins TRBV7-9 and TRBJ2-2; a weak D match, TRBD1 (6 bases). The germline V gene has CDR1 SEHNR and CDR2 FQNEAQ (reference sequence). This CDR3 contains 17 residues. In DNA, the CDR3 is TGTGCCAGCGGCGCACGTCAGGGGTTCGCGAACTCCGGGGAGCTGTTTTTT. Translation: CASGARQGFANSGELFF. Full variable domain (remainder filled in from reference TRBV7-9 and TRBJ2-2): DTGVSQNPRHKITKRGQNVTFRCDPISEHNRLYWYRQTLGQGPEFLTYFQNEAQLEKSRLLSDRFSAERPKGSFSTLEIQRTEQGDSAMYLCASGARQGFANSGELFFGEGSRLTVL.

The V call is TRBV28, the J call TRBJ1-6; TRBD1 aligns across 7 bases. This CDR3 is 15 amino acids long. CDR1 and CDR2 from the germline V gene are MDHEN and SYDVKM. V lost 10 bases to trimming and J lost 7 bases; unmatched junction nucleotides: 13. CDR3 loop: CAIRLGGTANSPLHF. CDR3 nucleotides: TGTGCCATCAGATTGGGGGGGACAGCCAATTCACCCCTCCACTTT.

This clonotype is a singleton in its sample. A read error is likely, as this CDR3 ends without the conserved phenylalanine or tryptophan. The V gene is TRBV11-2, the J gene TRBJ1-1, with D unclear. The length of the CDR3 is 14 residues. Trimming took off 7 bases at V and 4 bases at J, with 16 bases between the two ends. Germline CDR1 and CDR2: SGHAT and FQNNGV. CDR3 in DNA: TGTGCCAGCACTGGTGGCAGAGTGATCACTGAAGCTTTCGTT. Its protein is CASTGGRVITEAFV.